The present entry profiles one T cell receptor (beta chain) with its context. The entry originates in a study of control samples from healthy donors and cancer patients. The CDR3 has 14 residues. Germline CDR1 is LGHNA and CDR2 is YNFKEQ. Trimming cost V 0 bases and J 8 bases, with 13 bases left between them. The table came from immunoSEQ multiplex PCR; TCRdb's copy has only in-frame clones and leaves some out. The table lists 150,000 to 200,000 clones, under 95% of them singletons, with roughly 1.3% in the top ten. This sequence originates from a woman between 18 and 29 years old in good health. The chain uses TRBV4-2 and TRBJ1-2, with a possible D match to TRBD1 (5 bases). Specimen: blood. This chain's CDR3 is CASSQDSPGQGYTF. As DNA, the CDR3 is TGTGCCAGCAGCCAAGATAGTCCAGGGCAAGGCTACACCTTC.